This T cell receptor (beta chain) was profiled in a study of T cells in Graves' hyperthyroidism and ophthalmopathy. Amplification yielded TCR beta CDR3 regions, with RNA transcripts as the source. First-round RT-PCR of the TCR CDR3 relied on the HTBI primer set. TCRdb reprocessed the multiplex PCR reads via MiXCR and lists one record per CDR3 protein. In the table there are 500,000 to 550,000 distinct CDR3 sequences, less than 25% of which are singletons. This clonotype was seen many times. Lactation, pregnancy, other autoimmune disease or uncontrolled infection led to exclusion of patients. Sequencing used blood. The receptor was isolated from a man between 18 and 29 years old with Graves' hyperthyroidism.

The CDR3 loop is CASSYGVGVGGYTF. CDR3 sequence (DNA): TGTGCCAGCAGTTACGGAGTGGGGGTTGGTGGCTACACCTTC. The rearrangement uses TRBV6-5 and TRBJ1-2; a possible D gene is TRBD1 (5 bases). Per the germline V gene, CDR1 is MNHEY and CDR2 is SVGAGI. The CDR3 length is 14 residues. Trimming removed 2 bases at V and 7 bases at J, with 14 bases between.